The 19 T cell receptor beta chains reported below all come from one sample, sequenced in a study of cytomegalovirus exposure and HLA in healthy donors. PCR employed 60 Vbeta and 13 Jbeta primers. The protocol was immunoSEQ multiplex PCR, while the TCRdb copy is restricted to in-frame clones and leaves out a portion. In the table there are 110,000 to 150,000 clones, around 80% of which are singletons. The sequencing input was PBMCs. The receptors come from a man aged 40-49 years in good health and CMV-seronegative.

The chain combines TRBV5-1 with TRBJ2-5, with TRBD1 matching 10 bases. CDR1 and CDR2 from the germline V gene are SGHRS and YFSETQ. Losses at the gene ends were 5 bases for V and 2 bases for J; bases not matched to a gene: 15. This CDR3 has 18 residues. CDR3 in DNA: TGCGCCAGCAGTACTATGTGGGACAGGGGTGGTGGACAAGAGACCCAGTACTTC. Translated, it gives CASSTMWDRGGGQETQYF. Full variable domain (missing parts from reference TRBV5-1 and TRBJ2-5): KAGVTQTPRYLIKTRGQQVTLSCSPISGHRSVSWYQQTPGQGLQFLFEYFSETQRNKGNFPGRFSGRQFSNSRSEMNVSTLELGDSALYLCASSTMWDRGGGQETQYFGPGTRLLVL.

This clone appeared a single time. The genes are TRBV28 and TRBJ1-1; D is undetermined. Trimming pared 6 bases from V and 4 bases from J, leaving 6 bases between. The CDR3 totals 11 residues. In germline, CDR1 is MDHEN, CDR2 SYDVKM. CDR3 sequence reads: CASRTGTEAFF. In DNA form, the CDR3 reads TGTGCCAGCAGAACCGGCACTGAAGCTTTCTTT.

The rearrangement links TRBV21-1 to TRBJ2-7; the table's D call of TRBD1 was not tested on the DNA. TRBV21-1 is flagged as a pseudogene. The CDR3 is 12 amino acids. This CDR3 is CAIHTALYEQYF. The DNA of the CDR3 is TGTGCCATTCACACAGCCCTCTACGAGCAGTACTTC.

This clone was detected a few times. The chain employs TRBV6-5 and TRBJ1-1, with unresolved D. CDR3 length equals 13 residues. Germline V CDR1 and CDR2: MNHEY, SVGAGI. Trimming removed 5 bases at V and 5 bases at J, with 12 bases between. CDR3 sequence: CASSKSGSTEAFF. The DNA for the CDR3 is TGTGCCAGCAGTAAAAGCGGGAGTACTGAAGCTTTCTTT.

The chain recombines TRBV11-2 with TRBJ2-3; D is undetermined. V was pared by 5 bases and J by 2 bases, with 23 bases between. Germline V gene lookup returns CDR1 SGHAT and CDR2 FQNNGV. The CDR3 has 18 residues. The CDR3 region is CASSPGFFLRVHTDTQYF. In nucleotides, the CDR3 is TGTGCCAGCAGCCCTGGTTTCTTTTTGAGAGTCCACACAGATACGCAGTATTTT.

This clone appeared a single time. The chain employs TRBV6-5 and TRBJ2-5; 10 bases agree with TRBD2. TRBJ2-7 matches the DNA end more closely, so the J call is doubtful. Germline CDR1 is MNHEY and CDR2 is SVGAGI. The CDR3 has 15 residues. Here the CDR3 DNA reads TGTGCCAGCAGTTACCTAGCGGGGGACCCCTACGAGCAGTACTTC. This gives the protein CASSYLAGDPYEQYF.

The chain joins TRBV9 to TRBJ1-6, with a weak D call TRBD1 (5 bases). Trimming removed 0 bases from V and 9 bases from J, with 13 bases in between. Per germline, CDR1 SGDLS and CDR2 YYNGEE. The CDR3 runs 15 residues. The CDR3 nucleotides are TGTGCCAGCAGCGTAGGGGACGTGGGGGGTTCACCCCTCCACTTT. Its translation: CASSVGDVGGSPLHF.

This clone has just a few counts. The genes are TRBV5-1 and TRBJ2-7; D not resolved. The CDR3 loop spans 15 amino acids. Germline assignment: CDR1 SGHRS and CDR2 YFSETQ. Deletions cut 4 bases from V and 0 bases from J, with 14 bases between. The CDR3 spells CASSPSGLSSYEQYF. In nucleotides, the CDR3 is TGCGCCAGCAGCCCGAGTGGGCTAAGCTCCTACGAGCAGTACTTC.

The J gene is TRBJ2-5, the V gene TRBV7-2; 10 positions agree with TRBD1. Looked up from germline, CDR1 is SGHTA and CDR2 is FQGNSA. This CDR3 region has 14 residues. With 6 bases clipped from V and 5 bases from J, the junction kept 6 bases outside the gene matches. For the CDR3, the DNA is TGTGCCAGCAGGCCGACAGGGGGCACGGAGACCCAGTACTTC. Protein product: CASRPTGGTETQYF.

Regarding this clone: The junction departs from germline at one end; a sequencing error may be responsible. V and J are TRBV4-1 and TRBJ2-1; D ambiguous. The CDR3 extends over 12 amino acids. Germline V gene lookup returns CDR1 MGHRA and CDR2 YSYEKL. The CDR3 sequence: CASSQDPEPLIF. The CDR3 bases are TGCGCCAGCAGCCAAGATCCCGAGCCCCTGATCTTC.

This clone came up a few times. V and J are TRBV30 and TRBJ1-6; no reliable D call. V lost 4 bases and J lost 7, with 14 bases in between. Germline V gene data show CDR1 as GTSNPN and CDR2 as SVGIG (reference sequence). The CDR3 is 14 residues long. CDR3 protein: CAWTVTSSNSPLHF. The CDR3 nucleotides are TGTGCCTGGACGGTGACATCCTCCAATTCACCCCTCCACTTT. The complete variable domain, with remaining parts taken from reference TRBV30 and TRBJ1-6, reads SQTIHQWPATLVQPVGSPLSLECTVEGTSNPNLYWYRQAAGRGLQLLFYSVGIGQISSEVPQNLSASRPQDRQFILSSKKLLLSDSGFYLCAWTVTSSNSPLHFGNGTRLTVT.

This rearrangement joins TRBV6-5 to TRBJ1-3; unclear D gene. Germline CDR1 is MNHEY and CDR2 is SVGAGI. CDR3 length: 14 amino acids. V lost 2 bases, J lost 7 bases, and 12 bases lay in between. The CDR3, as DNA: TGTGCCAGCAGTTACACCTTCCCGGGGAACACCATATATTTT. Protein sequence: CASSYTFPGNTIYF.

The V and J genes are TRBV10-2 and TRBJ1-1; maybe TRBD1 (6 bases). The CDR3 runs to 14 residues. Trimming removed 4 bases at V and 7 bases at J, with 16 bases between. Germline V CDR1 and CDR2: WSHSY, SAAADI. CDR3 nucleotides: TGCGCCAGCAGTGGCTCAGGGGATTGGAGTGAAGCTTTCTTT. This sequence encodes CASSGSGDWSEAFF.

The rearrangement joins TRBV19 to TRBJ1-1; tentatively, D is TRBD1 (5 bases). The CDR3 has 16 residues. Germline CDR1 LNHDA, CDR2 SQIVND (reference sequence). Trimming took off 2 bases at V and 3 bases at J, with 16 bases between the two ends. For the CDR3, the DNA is TGTGCCAGTAGTATACCTCGGCAGGGTCAGGACACTGAAGCTTTCTTT. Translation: CASSIPRQGQDTEAFF.

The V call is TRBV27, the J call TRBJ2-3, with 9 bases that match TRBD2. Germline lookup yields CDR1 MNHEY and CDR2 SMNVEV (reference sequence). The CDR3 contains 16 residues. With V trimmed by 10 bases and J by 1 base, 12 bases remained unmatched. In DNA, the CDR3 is TGTGCCACCCGCGGGGTAGCGGGGGCTGGCACAGATACGCAGTATTTT. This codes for CATRGVAGAGTDTQYF.

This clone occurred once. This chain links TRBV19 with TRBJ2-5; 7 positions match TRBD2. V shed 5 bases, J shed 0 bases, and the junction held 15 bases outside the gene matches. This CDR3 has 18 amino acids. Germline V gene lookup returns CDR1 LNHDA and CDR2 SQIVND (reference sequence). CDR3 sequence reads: CASSAYLLGGGYQETQYF. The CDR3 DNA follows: TGTGCCAGTAGTGCGTACCTTCTGGGGGGAGGGTACCAAGAGACCCAGTACTTC.

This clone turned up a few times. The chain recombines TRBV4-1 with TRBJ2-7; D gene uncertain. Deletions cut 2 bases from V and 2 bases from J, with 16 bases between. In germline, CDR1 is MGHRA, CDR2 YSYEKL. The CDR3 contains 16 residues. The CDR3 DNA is TGCGCCAGCAGCCAACCCCGGAGTACATTGGCCTACGAGCAGTACTTC. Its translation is CASSQPRSTLAYEQYF.

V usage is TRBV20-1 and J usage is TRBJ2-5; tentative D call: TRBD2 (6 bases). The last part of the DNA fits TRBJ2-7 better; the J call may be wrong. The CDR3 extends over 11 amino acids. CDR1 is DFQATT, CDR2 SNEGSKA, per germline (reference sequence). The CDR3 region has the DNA TGCAGTGCCGGGGGATCCTACGAGCAGTACTTC. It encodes CSAGGSYEQYF.

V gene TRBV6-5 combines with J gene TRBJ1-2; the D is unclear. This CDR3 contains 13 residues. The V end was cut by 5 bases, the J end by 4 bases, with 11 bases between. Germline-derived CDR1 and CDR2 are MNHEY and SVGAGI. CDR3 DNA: TGTGCCAGCAGTGAAACCATGAGCTATGGCTACACCTTC. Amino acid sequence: CASSETMSYGYTF.